Listed below are T cell receptor beta chains from one sample, sequenced in a study of blood T cells in healthy people across ages. Using its own MiXCR run on the 5' RACE reads, TCRdb lists one record per CDR3 protein. This table holds 1 million to 1.2 million distinct CDR3 sequences, more than 30% found once. The sample taken for sequencing was blood. The source of these receptors is a man aged 18 to 30 in good health. Both conserved end residues are part of each CDR3. The D gene is left open where the match is weak. Rows give clone size only sometimes, using once, few, many, or a class for an expanded clone.

v_call	j_call	clone_size	d_call	cdr3_nt	cdr3_aa
TRBV11-2	TRBJ1-2	few	NA	TGTGCCAGCAGCTTATCTCCGGGGGTGGCCTATGGCTACACCTTC	CASSLSPGVAYGYTF
TRBV6-6	TRBJ1-1	NA	TRBD1	TGTGCCACTTGGACGGGACAGGTGGTAGATACTGAAGCTTTCTTT	CATWTGQVVDTEAFF
TRBV7-2	TRBJ2-3	few	TRBD1	TGTGCCAGCAGCCCCGGACAGGACACAGATACGCAGTATTTT	CASSPGQDTDTQYF
TRBV5-1	TRBJ2-1	few	TRBD1	TGCGCCAGCAGCTTGGTTGGGACAGTCTACAATGAGCAGTTCTTC	CASSLVGTVYNEQFF
TRBV14	TRBJ2-1	NA	NA	TGTGCCAGCAGCCACGTTAACAATGAGCAGTTCTTC	CASSHVNNEQFF
TRBV19	TRBJ1-2	NA	NA	TGTGCCAGTAGGGGACCGGGTTGGTATGGCTACACCTTC	CASRGPGWYGYTF
TRBV7-2	TRBJ2-3	NA	NA	TGTGCCAGCAGCCGAGATCCAGATACGCAGTATTTT	CASSRDPDTQYF
TRBV20-1	TRBJ1-2	few	NA	TGCAGTGCCATACATAACTATGGCTACACCTTC	CSAIHNYGYTF
TRBV6-2/TRBV6-3	TRBJ2-6	NA	NA	TGTGCCAGCGAACCCTGGGGTACTTCTGGGGCCAACGTCCTGACTTTC	CASEPWGTSGANVLTF
TRBV7-7	TRBJ2-3	few	TRBD1	TGTGCCAGCAGCCCTGGGACAGGGTTAGAGAGATACACAGATACGCAGTATTTT	CASSPGTGLERYTDTQYF
TRBV4-1	TRBJ2-3	few	NA	TGCGCCAGCAGCTCCCGGGCCACAGATACGCAGTATTTT	CASSSRATDTQYF
TRBV7-8	TRBJ1-5	NA	NA	TGTGCCAGCAGCTTGGGTGGTCAGGAGCGTTGGAATAGCAATCAGCCCCAGCATTTT	CASSLGGQERWNSNQPQHF
TRBV12-5	TRBJ2-7	NA	NA	TGTGCTAGTGGTTTGGTAAGGGGCAACGAGCAGTACTTC	CASGLVRGNEQYF
TRBV7-3	TRBJ2-5	NA	TRBD1	TGTGCCAGCAGCTCAAGACAGGGTGAGCAGTACTTC	CASSSRQGEQYF
TRBV6-5	TRBJ1-2	NA	TRBD1	TGTGCCAGCAGTTACGTTGGGACAGGGGGAATGGGGGGCTACACCTTC	CASSYVGTGGMGGYTF